These 13 T cell receptor beta chains were sequenced from one sample in a study of somatic mutations in cytotoxic T cells in rheumatoid arthritis. The method was immunoSEQ multiplex PCR; TCRdb's version includes in-frame clones alone and lacks a portion of them. The profile shows about 16,000 clones, almost 85% of them singletons. The sequenced sample was CD8+ T cells sorted from blood. These receptors were collected from a woman aged 50 to 60 with rheumatoid arthritis.

The chain joins TRBV30 to TRBJ2-3, with 9 bases aligning to TRBD2. CDR1 is GTSNPN, CDR2 SVGIG, per germline (reference sequence). The CDR3 is 16 residues long. With 2 bases clipped from V and 5 bases from J, the junction kept 11 bases outside the gene matches. The CDR3, as DNA: TGTGCCTGGAGTTTAGCCCCCGGACTAGCGCGAGATACGCAGTATTTT. This gives the protein CAWSLAPGLARDTQYF. The full variable domain, rest sourced from reference TRBV30 and TRBJ2-3, is SQTIHQWPATLVQPVGSPLSLECTVEGTSNPNLYWYRQAAGRGLQLLFYSVGIGQISSEVPQNLSASRPQDRQFILSSKKLLLSDSGFYLCAWSLAPGLARDTQYFGPGTRLTVL.

The rearrangement joins TRBV6-1 to TRBJ2-3; D remains unclear. In germline, CDR1 is MNHNS, CDR2 SASEGT. Trimming shortened V by 2 bases and J by 0 bases, and 9 bases separated the two germline ends. The CDR3 loop spans 15 amino acids. The CDR3 loop is CASSERSSSTDTQYF. The DNA of the CDR3 is TGTGCCAGCAGTGAAAGGTCGTCTAGCACAGATACGCAGTATTTT.

The V and J genes are TRBV6-5 and TRBJ1-2; D may be TRBD1 (6 bases). CDR1 and CDR2 from the germline V gene are MNHEY and SVGAGI. V was shortened by 0 bases and J by 4 bases, with 15 bases between the two germline ends. The CDR3 is 16 amino acids. CDR3 region: CASSYSSGGRSYGYTF. The DNA of the CDR3 is TGTGCCAGCAGTTACTCGAGTGGGGGGCGAAGCTATGGCTACACCTTC.

This sequence joins TRBV11-1 and TRBJ2-2, with 11 bases that match TRBD2. The germline V gene has CDR1 SGHAT and CDR2 FQDESV (reference sequence). Germline trimming cut 5 bases from V and 7 bases from J; bases unmatched to any gene: 15. This CDR3 region has 18 residues. The CDR3 sequence: CASSLKRAGTSGFGELFF. The CDR3 nucleotides are TGTGCCAGCAGCCTGAAAAGAGCCGGGACTAGCGGTTTCGGGGAGCTGTTTTTT.

This chain connects TRBV27 to TRBJ1-2; D remains ambiguous. Trimming pared 6 bases from V and 4 bases from J, leaving 12 bases between. CDR1 is MNHEY, CDR2 SMNVEV, per germline (reference sequence). The CDR3 is 13 residues long. In DNA form, the CDR3 reads TGTGCCAGCAGCCCCGGCGCGAGCTATGGCTACACCTTC. Encoded protein: CASSPGASYGYTF.

This chain joins TRBV28 and TRBJ2-1; 8 nucleotides line up with TRBD2. This CDR3 region has 17 residues. Trimming at V came to 4 bases and at J to 0 bases, leaving 8 bases not matched to a gene. Per the germline V gene, CDR1 is MDHEN and CDR2 is SYDVKM. CDR3 region: CASSSPRSGSSYNEQFF. CDR3 nucleotides: TGTGCCAGCAGTTCCCCGCGCAGCGGGAGCTCCTACAATGAGCAGTTCTTC.

The V call is TRBV4-1, the J call TRBJ2-7, with D hard to call. Trimming shortened V by 4 bases and J by 3 bases, and 16 bases separated the two germline ends. Per the germline V gene, CDR1 is MGHRA and CDR2 is YSYEKL. The CDR3 length is 15 residues. The CDR3 DNA follows: TGCGCCAGCAGCCGTACCCCGGACGTACTCTACGAGCAGTACTTC. This gives the protein CASSRTPDVLYEQYF.

The genes are TRBV7-6 and TRBJ1-2; 10 bases are a match to TRBD1. From germline, CDR1 is SGHVS and CDR2 FNYEAQ. The CDR3 totals 12 residues. Trimming removed 9 bases from V and 5 bases from J; junction bases left unmatched: 3. DNA for the CDR3: TGTGCCAGTGGGACAGGGGCATATGGCTACACCTTC. This translates into CASGTGAYGYTF.

The chain couples TRBV11-2 to TRBJ1-5; no firm D call. Trimming shortened V by 1 base and J by 6 bases, and 10 bases separated the two germline ends. Germline values: CDR1 SGHAT, CDR2 FQNNGV. The CDR3 extends over 14 amino acids. The CDR3 sequence: CASSLGPTRQPQHF. The DNA for the CDR3 is TGTGCCAGCAGCTTAGGACCGACACGTCAGCCCCAGCATTTT.

The chain combines TRBV14 with TRBJ2-2; D is unclear. The germline gives CDR1 SGHDN, CDR2 FVKESK. There are 13 residues in the CDR3. V lost 4 bases and J 0 bases, leaving 3 bases between the germline ends. As DNA, the CDR3 is TGTGCCAGCAGCCGACCGAACACCGGGGAGCTGTTTTTT. Encoded protein: CASSRPNTGELFF.

The chain uses TRBV9 and TRBJ1-3; D unresolved. The CDR3 sequence is 13 residues long. The germline V and J ends were trimmed by 4 bases and 7 bases, with 12 bases remaining between them. Germline V lookup: CDR1 SGDLS, CDR2 YYNGEE. For the CDR3, the DNA is TGTGCCAGCAGCCCCGGACCTAAGAACACCATATATTTT. Its protein is CASSPGPKNTIYF. Using reference TRBV9 and TRBJ1-3 for the parts outside the CDR3, the full variable domain is DSGVTQTPKHLITATGQRVTLRCSPRSGDLSVYWYQQSLDQGLQFLIQYYNGEERAKGNILERFSAQQFPDLHSELNLSSLELGDSALYFCASSPGPKNTIYFGEGSWLTVV.

This chain joins TRBV6-5 and TRBJ2-2, with D unresolved. The V end was cut by 6 bases, the J end by 3 bases, with 8 bases between. Germline V gene data show CDR1 as MNHEY and CDR2 as SVGAGI. This CDR3 comprises 13 residues. CDR3 loop: CASSISYTGELFF. CDR3 nucleotides: TGTGCCAGCAGCATATCCTACACCGGGGAGCTGTTTTTT.

The genes are TRBV11-3 and TRBJ2-2, with D tentatively TRBD2 (6 bases). The germline V gene encodes CDR1 SGHNT and CDR2 YENEEA. Trimming took off 4 bases at V and 7 bases at J, with 10 bases between the two ends. This CDR3 has 13 residues. The CDR3 is CASSSLAGGELFF. The DNA for the CDR3 is TGTGCCAGCAGCTCACTAGCTGGCGGGGAGCTGTTTTTT.